The 29 T cell receptor beta chains below all came from one sample that was sequenced in a study of blood T cell repertoires in COVID-19 (dated by TCRdb to 2018 to 2020). Libraries were made using the immunoSEQ multiplex PCR assay. TCRdb retrieved this table from immuneACCESS and kept in-frame rearrangements only. Not all clones are present; in checked studies, unresolved V genes account for under half, and no reason is known for the remainder. The sample table records about 120,000 clones; about four fifths of these occur just once. More than 15% of the sample comes from the top ten. Material for sequencing was peripheral blood. The receptors stem from a man in his 60s with active or convalescent COVID-19.

The CDR3 bases are TGTGCCAGTAGTGCCTTAGAGTCTGAGCAGTTCTTC. Amino acid sequence: CASSALESEQFF. The chain employs TRBV19 and TRBJ2-1; D is unresolved. CDR3 length equals 12 residues. V dropped 5 bases and J dropped 9 bases, with 11 bases sitting between them. The germline V gene has CDR1 LNHDA and CDR2 SQIVND (reference sequence).

This chain uses TRBV7-3 with TRBJ1-2; TRBD1 aligns across 7 bases. Looked up from germline, CDR1 is SGHTA and CDR2 is FQGTGA. The V gene end was trimmed by 3 bases and the J gene end by 6 bases; junction bases not matched to a gene: 4. CDR3 size: 13 residues. The CDR3 DNA sequence: TGTGCCAGCAGCTTCAGACAGGGACATGGCTACACCTTC. Amino acids: CASSFRQGHGYTF.

The chain links TRBV5-4 to TRBJ2-5, with D possibly being TRBD2 (6 bases). V was clipped by 0 bases and J by 4 bases, with 16 bases between them. The CDR3 has 16 amino acids. Germline-derived CDR1 and CDR2 are SGHNT and YYREEE (reference sequence). CDR3 coding DNA: TGTGCCAGCAGCTTGGATCGGCCAGGGAGGAGAGAGACCCAGTACTTC. Protein product: CASSLDRPGRRETQYF.

A single count supports this clone. The chain employs TRBV28 and TRBJ2-7; the D gene is possibly TRBD2 (5 bases). The CDR3 loop spans 14 amino acids. From germline, CDR1 is MDHEN and CDR2 SYDVKM. Trimming shortened V by 2 bases and J by 0 bases, and 8 bases separated the two germline ends. The CDR3: CASSLIGNSYEQYF. The CDR3 nucleotides read TGTGCCAGCAGTTTAATCGGGAACTCCTACGAGCAGTACTTC.

This rearrangement joins TRBV7-2 to TRBJ1-2; possibly TRBD1 for D (5 bases). The ends were cut back, 5 bases at V and 6 bases at J, with 22 bases in the middle. This CDR3 comprises 16 residues. Germline values: CDR1 SGHTA, CDR2 FQGNSA. CDR3 sequence reads: CASSQNRRALSDGYTF. The CDR3, as DNA: TGTGCCAGCAGCCAAAATCGCAGGGCCTTAAGCGATGGCTACACCTTC.

CDR3 sequence reads: CASSRTPGHFTDTQYF. The CDR3 DNA sequence: TGCGCCAGCAGCAGAACACCGGGACACTTCACAGATACGCAGTATTTT. This chain uses TRBV5-1 with TRBJ2-3; D is possibly TRBD1 (6 bases). Germline V gene sequence: CDR1 SGHRS, CDR2 YFSETQ. V was cut by 4 bases and J by 2 bases, with 17 bases left in between. The length of the CDR3 is 16 residues.

The V gene is TRBV7-6, the J gene TRBJ2-2; TRBD1 aligns across 8 bases. Trimming at V came to 1 base and at J to 3 bases, leaving 4 bases not matched to a gene. Germline V CDR1 and CDR2: SGHVS, FNYEAQ. The length of the CDR3 is 16 residues. The CDR3 coding sequence is TGTGCCAGCAGCTTAGTGGGGACAGGATACACCGGGGAGCTGTTTTTT. Encoded protein: CASSLVGTGYTGELFF.

The V gene is TRBV6-5, the J gene TRBJ2-2; 7 nucleotides match TRBD1. The V and J ends lost 6 bases and 1 base, in that order; junction bases with no gene match: 5. CDR3 length equals 15 residues. The germline V gene has CDR1 MNHEY and CDR2 SVGAGI. The CDR3 loop reads CASRGQLWNTGELFF. In nucleotides, the CDR3 is TGTGCCAGCAGGGGACAGCTTTGGAACACCGGGGAGCTGTTTTTT.

The CDR3 nucleotides are TGTGCCACCAGTGATCCAACAGGGGGCCAAGAGACCCAGTACTTC. This encodes CATSDPTGGQETQYF. The chain links TRBV24-1 to TRBJ2-5, with TRBD1 matching over 8 bases. The CDR3 is 15 amino acids. With V trimmed by 3 bases and J by 1 base, 3 bases remained unmatched. CDR1 and CDR2 from the germline V gene are KGHDR and SFDVKD.

In regard to this clone: Just one base apart from a much larger clone, this may be a read error. The J gene is TRBJ2-7, the V gene TRBV9; D is possibly TRBD1 (7 bases). The CDR3 is 14 residues long. V was pared by 0 bases and J by 4 bases, with 11 bases between. Per the germline V gene, CDR1 is SGDLS and CDR2 is YYNGEE. CDR3 in amino acids: CASSVAAGGYEQYF. The CDR3 DNA is TGTGCCAGCAGCGTAGCGGCAGGGGGGTACGAGCAGTACTTC.

This chain uses TRBV18 with TRBJ1-1; D might be TRBD1 (5 bases). This CDR3 is 14 amino acids long. Trimming took 3 bases from V and 2 from J, leaving 10 bases between them. The germline V gene encodes CDR1 KGHSH and CDR2 LQKENI. The CDR3 reads CASSPGLTNTEAFF. CDR3 bases: TGTGCCAGCTCACCGGGACTAACAAACACTGAAGCTTTCTTT.

This clone has only a few counts. The chain carries TRBV7-2 and TRBJ1-3; 8 positions agree with TRBD1. The V segment lost 2 bases and the J segment 4 bases; nucleotides outside the gene matches: 7. Germline CDR1 is SGHTA and CDR2 is FQGNSA. This CDR3 contains 16 residues. The CDR3 nucleotides are TGTGCCAGCAGCTTATCGGCAGGGGGCGCAGGAAACACCATATATTTT. The encoded protein is CASSLSAGGAGNTIYF. The whole variable domain, filled in from reference TRBV7-2 and TRBJ1-3, reads GAGVSQSPSNKVTEKGKDVELRCDPISGHTALYWYRQSLGQGLEFLIYFQGNSAPDKSGLPSDRFSAERTGGSVSTLTIQRTQQEDSAVYLCASSLSAGGAGNTIYFGEGSWLTVV.

The V and J genes are TRBV4-2 and TRBJ1-2; TRBD1 is a possible D gene (6 bases). CDR3 length equals 15 residues. Germline CDR1 reads LGHNA; CDR2 reads YNFKEQ. Trimming removed 0 bases from V and 4 bases from J, with 12 bases in between. Here the CDR3 reads CASSQENRVIYGYTF. In DNA, the CDR3 is TGTGCCAGCAGCCAAGAGAACAGGGTGATCTATGGCTACACCTTC.

This chain joins TRBV24-1 and TRBJ2-2; unclear D gene. V lost 10 bases and J lost 5, with 10 bases in between. Looked up from germline, CDR1 is KGHDR and CDR2 is SFDVKD. The CDR3 contains 12 residues. The CDR3 sequence is CATTGETGELFF. CDR3 bases: TGTGCCACAACCGGAGAGACCGGGGAGCTGTTTTTT.

This chain connects TRBV10-3 to TRBJ1-3; D perhaps matches TRBD1 (5 bases). Trimming shortened V by 6 bases and J by 2 bases, and 14 bases separated the two germline ends. Per germline, CDR1 ENHRY and CDR2 SYGVKD. The CDR3 consists of 15 residues. The CDR3 loop is CAIRSVGRAGNTIYF. The CDR3 region has the DNA TGTGCCATCAGATCCGTGGGCAGGGCTGGAAACACCATATATTTT.

J is TRBJ2-3 and V is TRBV4-2; the D is unclear. Trimming removed 2 bases at V and 2 bases at J, with 14 bases between. Per the germline V gene, CDR1 is LGHNA and CDR2 is YNFKEQ. The CDR3 sequence is 16 residues long. The CDR3 loop reads CASSQNERPLTDTQYF. CDR3 nucleotides: TGTGCCAGCAGCCAAAATGAGCGCCCGCTCACAGATACGCAGTATTTT.

The chain combines TRBV25-1 with TRBJ2-6; TRBD1 matches 10 bases. V trimming: 3 bases; J trimming: 0 bases; junction bases outside the gene matches: 2. The germline V gene encodes CDR1 MGHDK and CDR2 SYGVNS. The CDR3 runs 17 residues. CDR3 loop: CASSERQGASGANVLTF. The DNA of the CDR3 is TGTGCCAGCAGTGAGAGACAGGGGGCCTCTGGGGCCAACGTCCTGACTTTC.

The J gene is TRBJ2-7, the V gene TRBV5-6; D is perhaps TRBD2 (6 bases). The CDR3 is 17 residues long. Germline CDR1 is SGHDT and CDR2 is YYEEEE. Trimming took 4 bases from V and 2 from J, leaving 22 bases between them. The CDR3 sequence is CASSLTSRDAPTYEQYF. Written as DNA, the CDR3 is TGTGCCAGCAGCCTGACTAGTCGGGACGCACCCACCTACGAGCAGTACTTC.

The chain is built from TRBV11-3 and TRBJ2-3, with D tentatively TRBD2 (6 bases). The CDR3 covers 18 residues. Between the trimmed V and J ends, which lost 0 bases and 1 base, there was a span of 17 bases. Germline V gene lookup returns CDR1 SGHNT and CDR2 YENEEA. CDR3 amino acids: CASSLEGCLALGTDTQYF. The DNA of the CDR3 is TGTGCCAGCAGCTTAGAAGGATGTCTAGCGCTAGGCACAGATACGCAGTATTTT.

The V call is TRBV21-1, the J call TRBJ1-1; the listed D gene, TRBD1, was not tested against the DNA. TRBV21-1 is deemed a pseudogene. There are 13 residues in the CDR3. In nucleotides, the CDR3 is TGTGCCAGCCGAACAGGGGCAGGGACTGAAGCTTTCTTT. Amino acids: CASRTGAGTEAFF.

This chain joins TRBV9 and TRBJ2-1, with TRBD1 matching 8 bases. The CDR3 has 18 residues. V shed 0 bases, J shed 3 bases, and the junction held 11 bases outside the gene matches. CDR1 SGDLS and CDR2 YYNGEE come from the germline V gene. The CDR3 spells CASSVATQGAYHYNEQFF. DNA for the CDR3: TGTGCCAGCAGCGTAGCTACCCAGGGGGCCTATCACTACAATGAGCAGTTCTTC. Using reference TRBV9 and TRBJ2-1 for the parts outside the CDR3, the full variable domain is DSGVTQTPKHLITATGQRVTLRCSPRSGDLSVYWYQQSLDQGLQFLIQYYNGEERAKGNILERFSAQQFPDLHSELNLSSLELGDSALYFCASSVATQGAYHYNEQFFGPGTRLTVL.

This clone was seen a handful of times. The chain employs TRBV12-3 or TRBV12-4 and TRBJ1-5, with 10 positions matching TRBD1. J gave up 6 bases and V 6 bases, and 2 bases lay outside the gene matches. CDR3 length equals 13 residues. CDR3 region: CASSGQGGQPQHF. The CDR3 bases are TGTGCCAGCAGCGGACAGGGGGGTCAGCCCCAGCATTTT.

V is TRBV7-2 and J is TRBJ2-2; 8 nucleotides align to TRBD1. V dropped 2 bases and J dropped 1; count of bases not matched to a gene: 0. The CDR3 contains 15 residues. Germline CDR1 is SGHTA and CDR2 is FQGNSA. The CDR3: CASSLTGGNTGELFF. CDR3 bases: TGTGCCAGCAGCTTAACAGGGGGGAACACCGGGGAGCTGTTTTTT.

This chain joins TRBV11-2 and TRBJ2-7, with D maybe TRBD2 (5 bases). With 0 bases removed from V and 3 bases from J, the gap between germline ends came to 12 bases. The CDR3 consists of 15 residues. Germline V gene sequence: CDR1 SGHAT, CDR2 FQNNGV. The CDR3, as DNA: TGTGCCAGCAGCTTAGATTGGGTCGGGAACTACGAGCAGTACTTC. As protein: CASSLDWVGNYEQYF.

This rearrangement joins TRBV10-3 to TRBJ2-1; unclear D gene. The V gene lost 4 bases and the J gene lost 8 bases, with 9 bases spanning the gap. CDR3 size: 12 residues. Germline loops: CDR1 ENHRY, CDR2 SYGVKD. This CDR3 is CAISGARDEQFF. The DNA of the CDR3 is TGTGCCATCAGTGGGGCCCGCGATGAGCAGTTCTTC.

The chain recombines TRBV30 with TRBJ1-3; no clear D gene. The CDR3 runs 12 residues. V was cut by 1 base and J by 4 bases, with 5 bases left in between. Germline V gives CDR1 GTSNPN, CDR2 SVGIG (reference sequence). The CDR3: CAWSESGNTIYF. CDR3 DNA sequence: TGTGCCTGGAGTGAAAGCGGAAACACCATATATTTT.

V and J are TRBV7-3 and TRBJ2-2; 7 nucleotides line up with TRBD1. This CDR3 has 15 amino acids. Trimming took 9 bases from V and 5 from J; bases not matched to a gene: 12. The V gene's germline CDR1 is SGHTA and CDR2 FQGTGA. The CDR3 here is CASALRQGKTGELFF. In DNA form, the CDR3 reads TGTGCCAGTGCCCTTCGACAGGGAAAAACCGGGGAGCTGTTTTTT.

This clone appeared a few times. Here the CDR3 DNA reads TGTGCCAGTAGTTTTCGGGGCGAGCAGTACTTC. Translating gives CASSFRGEQYF. The chain recombines TRBV19 with TRBJ2-7, with a possible D match to TRBD2 (5 bases). The germline V gene encodes CDR1 LNHDA and CDR2 SQIVND (reference sequence). The germline V and J ends were trimmed by 5 bases and 6 bases, with 8 bases remaining between them. The CDR3 is made up of 11 amino acids.

This sequence joins TRBV6-5 and TRBJ1-1; no clear D gene. V lost 2 bases, J lost 1 base, and 8 bases lay in between. This CDR3 region has 14 residues. Germline CDR1 is MNHEY and CDR2 is SVGAGI. The DNA of the CDR3 is TGTGCCAGCAGTTACCGAGGAAAGAACACTGAAGCTTTCTTT. Translated, it gives CASSYRGKNTEAFF.